This TCR beta chain is drawn from a study of neurological immune-mediated disorders. Findings of the study overall: None of the CDR3 amino acid sequences in expanded clones turned up in more than one subject, which points to private repertoires in all groups. HTLV-1-associated myelopathy led in TCR clonal expansion, while multiple sclerosis ranked lowest, below healthy controls.

Time point: longitudinal time-point 1 (baseline). This clonotype was observed at least ten times. Its antigen is undetermined. The germline V and J ends were trimmed by 6 bases and 0 bases, with 16 bases remaining between them. CDR1 and CDR2 from the germline V gene are SGHRS and YFSETQ. CDR3 length: 15 residues. Every sequencing run returned over 160 million TCR-beta sequences, which were derived from 15-18 subjects. TCRdb processed the 5' RACE reads anew with MiXCR; each CDR3 protein has one entry. The sample holds some 49,000 distinct CDR3 sequences; over 8% are singletons and the top ten take about 1.6%.

The TCR sequence derives from a woman between 35 and 50 years old in good health. Sequenced input: PBMCs. The chain uses TRBV5-1 and TRBJ2-7; no reliable D call. CDR3 loop: CASTERPTSSYEQYF. The CDR3 nucleotides are TGCGCCAGCACCGAGAGGCCTACGAGCTCCTACGAGCAGTACTTC.